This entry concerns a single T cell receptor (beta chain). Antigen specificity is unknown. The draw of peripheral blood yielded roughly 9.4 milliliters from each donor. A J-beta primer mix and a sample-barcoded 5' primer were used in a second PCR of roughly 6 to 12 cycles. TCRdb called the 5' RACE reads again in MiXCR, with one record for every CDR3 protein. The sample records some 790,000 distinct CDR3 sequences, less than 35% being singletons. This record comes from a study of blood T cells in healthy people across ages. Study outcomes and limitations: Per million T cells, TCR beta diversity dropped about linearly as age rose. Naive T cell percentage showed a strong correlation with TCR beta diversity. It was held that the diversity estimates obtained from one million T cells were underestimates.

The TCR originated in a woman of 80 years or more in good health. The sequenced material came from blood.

The CDR3 protein is CASSWTVSGNTIYF. Here the CDR3 DNA reads TGTGCCAGCAGTTGGACAGTCTCGGGAAACACCATATATTTT. This sequence joins TRBV6-6 and TRBJ1-3; tentatively, D is TRBD1 (6 bases). Between the trimmed V and J ends, which lost 4 bases and 4 bases, there was a span of 11 bases. Germline CDR1 is MNHNY and CDR2 is SVGAGI (reference sequence). CDR3 length: 14 residues.